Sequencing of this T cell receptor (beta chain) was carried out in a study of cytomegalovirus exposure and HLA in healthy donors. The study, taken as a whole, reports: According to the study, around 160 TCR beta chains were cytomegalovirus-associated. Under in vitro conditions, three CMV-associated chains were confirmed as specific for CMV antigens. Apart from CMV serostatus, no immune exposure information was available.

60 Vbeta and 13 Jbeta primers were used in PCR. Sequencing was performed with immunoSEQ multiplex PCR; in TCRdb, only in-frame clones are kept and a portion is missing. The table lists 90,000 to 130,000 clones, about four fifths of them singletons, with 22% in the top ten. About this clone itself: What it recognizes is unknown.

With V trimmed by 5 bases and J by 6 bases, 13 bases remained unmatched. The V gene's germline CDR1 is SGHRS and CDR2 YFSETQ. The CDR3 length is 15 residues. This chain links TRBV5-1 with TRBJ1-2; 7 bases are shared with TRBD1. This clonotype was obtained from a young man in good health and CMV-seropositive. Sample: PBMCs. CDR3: CASSRVKTGSNGYTF. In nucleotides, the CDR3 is TGCGCCAGCAGTAGGGTCAAGACAGGGTCGAATGGCTACACCTTC.